This T cell receptor beta chain was documented in a study of CD4 and CD8 cells across lung adenocarcinoma regions. TCRdb itself ran the PCR reads through MiXCR, one entry per CDR3 protein. Altogether approximately 12,000 distinct CDR3 sequences are present, roughly 60% being singletons, with the ten largest covering around 36%. Localized lung adenocarcinoma, a non-small cell lung cancer, affected the donors. The CDR3 contains 15 residues. Germline V gene lookup returns CDR1 MNHEY and CDR2 SVGAGI. Trimming took 2 bases from V and 6 from J; bases not matched to a gene: 4. The chain couples TRBV6-5 to TRBJ2-1; the match to TRBD2 covers 10 bases. The sample taken for sequencing was CD8+ T cells from the margin of a lung tumor. The sequence was collected from a female donor with lung adenocarcinoma. The CD4 and CD8 labels of this study may be unreliable. Here the CDR3 reads CASSYPAGGRNEQFF. The CDR3 nucleotides are TGTGCCAGCAGTTACCCAGCGGGAGGGCGCAATGAGCAGTTCTTC.